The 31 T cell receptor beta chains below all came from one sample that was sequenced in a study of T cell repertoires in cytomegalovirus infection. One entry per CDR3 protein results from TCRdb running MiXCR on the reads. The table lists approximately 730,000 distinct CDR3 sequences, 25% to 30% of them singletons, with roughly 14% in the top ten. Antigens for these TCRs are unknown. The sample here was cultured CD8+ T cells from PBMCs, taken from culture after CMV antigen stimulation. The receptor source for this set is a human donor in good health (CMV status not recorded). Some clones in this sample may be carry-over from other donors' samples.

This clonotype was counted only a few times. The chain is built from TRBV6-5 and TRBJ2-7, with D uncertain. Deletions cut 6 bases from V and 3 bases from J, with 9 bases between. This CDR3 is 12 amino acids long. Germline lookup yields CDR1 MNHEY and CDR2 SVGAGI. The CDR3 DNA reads TGTGCCAGCAGATCGACACTCTACGAGCAGTACTTC. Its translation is CASRSTLYEQYF.

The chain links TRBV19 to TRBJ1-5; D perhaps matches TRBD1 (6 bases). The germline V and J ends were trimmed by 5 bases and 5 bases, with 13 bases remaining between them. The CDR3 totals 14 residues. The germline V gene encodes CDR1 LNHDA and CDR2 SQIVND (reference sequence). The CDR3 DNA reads TGTGCCAGTAGTGGGGGCAATTTGCATCAGCCCCAGCATTTT. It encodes CASSGGNLHQPQHF.

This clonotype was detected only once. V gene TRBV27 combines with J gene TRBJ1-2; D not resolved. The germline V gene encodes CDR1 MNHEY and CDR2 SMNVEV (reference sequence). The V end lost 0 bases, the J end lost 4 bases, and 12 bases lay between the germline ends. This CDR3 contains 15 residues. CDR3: CASSLSLGSLYGYTF. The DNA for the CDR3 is TGTGCCAGCAGTTTATCGTTGGGCAGCCTCTATGGCTACACCTTC.

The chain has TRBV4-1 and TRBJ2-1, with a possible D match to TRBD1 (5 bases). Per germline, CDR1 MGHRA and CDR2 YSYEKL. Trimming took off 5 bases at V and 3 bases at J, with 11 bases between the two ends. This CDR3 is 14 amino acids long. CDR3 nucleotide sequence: TGCGCCAGCAGCTTGGACAAGATCTACAATGAGCAGTTCTTC. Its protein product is CASSLDKIYNEQFF.

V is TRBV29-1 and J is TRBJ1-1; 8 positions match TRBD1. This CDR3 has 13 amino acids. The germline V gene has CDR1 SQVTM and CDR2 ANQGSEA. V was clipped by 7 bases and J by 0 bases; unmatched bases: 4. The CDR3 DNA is TGCAGCGGCTCAGGGGGCCTGAACACTGAAGCTTTCTTT. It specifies CSGSGGLNTEAFF.

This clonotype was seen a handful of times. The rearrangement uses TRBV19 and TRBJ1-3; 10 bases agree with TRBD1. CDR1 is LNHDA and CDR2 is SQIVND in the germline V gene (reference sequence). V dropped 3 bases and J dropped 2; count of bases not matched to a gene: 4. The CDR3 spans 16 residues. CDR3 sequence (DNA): TGTGCCAGTAGTATTCGACAGGGGGCGGCTGGAAACACCATATATTTT. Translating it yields CASSIRQGAAGNTIYF.

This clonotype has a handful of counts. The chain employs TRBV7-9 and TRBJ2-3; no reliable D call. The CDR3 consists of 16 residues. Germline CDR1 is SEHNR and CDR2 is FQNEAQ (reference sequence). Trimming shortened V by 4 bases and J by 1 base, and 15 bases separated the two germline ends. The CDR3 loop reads CASSSYRSRGTDTQYF. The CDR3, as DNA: TGTGCCAGCAGCTCTTACCGGTCCCGAGGCACAGATACGCAGTATTTT.

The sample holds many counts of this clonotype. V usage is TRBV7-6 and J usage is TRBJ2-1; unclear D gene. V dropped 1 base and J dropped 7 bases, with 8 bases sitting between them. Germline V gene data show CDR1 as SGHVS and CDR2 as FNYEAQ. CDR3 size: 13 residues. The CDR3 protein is CASSLGEVNEQFF. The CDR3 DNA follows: TGTGCCAGCAGCTTAGGTGAGGTGAATGAGCAGTTCTTC.

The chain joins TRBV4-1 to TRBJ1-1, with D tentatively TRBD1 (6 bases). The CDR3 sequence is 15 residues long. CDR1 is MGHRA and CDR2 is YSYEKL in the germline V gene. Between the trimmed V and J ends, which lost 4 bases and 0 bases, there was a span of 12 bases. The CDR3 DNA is TGCGCCAGCAGCCCTACAGGGACTCTGAACACTGAAGCTTTCTTT. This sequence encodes CASSPTGTLNTEAFF.

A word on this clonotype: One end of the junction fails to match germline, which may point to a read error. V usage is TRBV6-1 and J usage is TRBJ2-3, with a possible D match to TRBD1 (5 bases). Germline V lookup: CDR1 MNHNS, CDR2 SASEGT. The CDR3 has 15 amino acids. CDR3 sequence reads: CASSELGPHTHTQYF. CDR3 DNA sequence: TGTGCCAGCAGTGAATTGGGGCCCCACACACATACGCAGTATTTT.

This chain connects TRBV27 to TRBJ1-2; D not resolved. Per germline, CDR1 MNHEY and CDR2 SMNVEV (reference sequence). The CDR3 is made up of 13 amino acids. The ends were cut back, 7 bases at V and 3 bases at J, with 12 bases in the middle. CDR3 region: CASTGLGYYGYTF. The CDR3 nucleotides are TGTGCCAGCACGGGCTTGGGGTACTATGGCTACACCTTC.

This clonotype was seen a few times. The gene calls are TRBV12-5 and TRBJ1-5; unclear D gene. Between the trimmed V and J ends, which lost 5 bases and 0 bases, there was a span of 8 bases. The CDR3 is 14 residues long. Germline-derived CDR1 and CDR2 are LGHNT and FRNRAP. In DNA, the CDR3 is TGTGCTAGTGGTCTGGGGTATAGCAATCAGCCCCAGCATTTT. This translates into CASGLGYSNQPQHF.

CDR3 in amino acids: CSRSGGGQAFF. CDR3 bases: TGCAGTCGATCGGGGGGGGGCCAAGCTTTCTTT. V is TRBV20-1 and J is TRBJ1-1, with D tentatively TRBD1 (6 bases). The V end was cut by 8 bases, the J end by 9 bases, with 16 bases between. Per the germline V gene, CDR1 is DFQATT and CDR2 is SNEGSKA (reference sequence). The CDR3 is 11 residues long.

The CDR3 loop reads CAVQGNEKLFF. CDR3 in DNA: TGTGCTGTACAGGGTAATGAAAAACTGTTTTTT. The rearrangement uses TRBV7-9 and TRBJ1-4, with D possibly TRBD1 on 6 matching bases. The CDR3 consists of 11 residues. Germline CDR1 and CDR2: SEHNR and FQNEAQ (reference sequence). Full variable domain (remainder filled in from reference TRBV7-9 and TRBJ1-4): DTGVSQNPRHKITKRGQNVTFRCDPISEHNRLYWYRQTLGQGPEFLTYFQNEAQLEKSRLLSDRFSAERPKGSFSTLEIQRTEQGDSAMYLCAVQGNEKLFFGSGTQLSVL.

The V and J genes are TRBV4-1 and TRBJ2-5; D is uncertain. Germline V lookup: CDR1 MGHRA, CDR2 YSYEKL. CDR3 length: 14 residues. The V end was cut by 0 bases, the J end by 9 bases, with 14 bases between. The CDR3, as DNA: TGCGCCAGCAGCCAAGAAAGGAGCCAGCTGGCCCAGTACTTC. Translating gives CASSQERSQLAQYF.

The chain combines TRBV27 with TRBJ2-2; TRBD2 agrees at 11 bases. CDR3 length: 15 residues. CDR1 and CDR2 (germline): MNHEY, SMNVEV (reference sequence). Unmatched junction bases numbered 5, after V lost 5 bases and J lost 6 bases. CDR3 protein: CASSVAGGPPGELFF. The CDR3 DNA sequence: TGTGCCAGCAGTGTAGCGGGGGGGCCTCCCGGGGAGCTGTTTTTT.

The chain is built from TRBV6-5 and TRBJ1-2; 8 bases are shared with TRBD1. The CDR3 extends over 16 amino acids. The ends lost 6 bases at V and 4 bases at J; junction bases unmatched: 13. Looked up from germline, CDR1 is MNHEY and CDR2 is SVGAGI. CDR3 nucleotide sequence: TGTGCCAGCAGCCTGACAGGGGCCGATTTCTCCTATGGCTACACCTTC. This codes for CASSLTGADFSYGYTF.

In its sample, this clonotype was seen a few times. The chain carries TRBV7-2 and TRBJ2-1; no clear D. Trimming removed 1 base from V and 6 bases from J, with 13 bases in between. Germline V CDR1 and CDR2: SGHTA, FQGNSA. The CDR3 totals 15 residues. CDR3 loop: CASSLDDLFLNEQFF. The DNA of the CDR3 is TGTGCCAGCAGCTTAGATGACCTATTCCTCAATGAGCAGTTCTTC.

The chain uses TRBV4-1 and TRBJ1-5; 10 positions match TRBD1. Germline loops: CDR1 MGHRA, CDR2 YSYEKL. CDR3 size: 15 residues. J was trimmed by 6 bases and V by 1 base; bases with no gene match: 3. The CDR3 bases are TGCGCCAGCAGCCAAGGGGACAGGGGAATTCAGCCCCAGCATTTT. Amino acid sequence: CASSQGDRGIQPQHF.

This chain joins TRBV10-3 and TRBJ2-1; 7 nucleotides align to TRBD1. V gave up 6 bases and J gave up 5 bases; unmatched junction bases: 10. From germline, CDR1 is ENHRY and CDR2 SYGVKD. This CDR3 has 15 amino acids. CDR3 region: CAIRTTGVSDNEQFF. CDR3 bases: TGTGCCATCAGAACCACAGGGGTTAGTGACAATGAGCAGTTCTTC.

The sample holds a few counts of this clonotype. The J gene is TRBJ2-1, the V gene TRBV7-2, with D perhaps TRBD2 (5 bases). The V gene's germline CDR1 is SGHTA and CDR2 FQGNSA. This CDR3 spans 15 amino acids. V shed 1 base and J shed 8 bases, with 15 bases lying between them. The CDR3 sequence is CASSLVVGPGYEQFF. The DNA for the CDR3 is TGTGCCAGCAGCTTAGTAGTGGGTCCGGGGTATGAGCAGTTCTTC.

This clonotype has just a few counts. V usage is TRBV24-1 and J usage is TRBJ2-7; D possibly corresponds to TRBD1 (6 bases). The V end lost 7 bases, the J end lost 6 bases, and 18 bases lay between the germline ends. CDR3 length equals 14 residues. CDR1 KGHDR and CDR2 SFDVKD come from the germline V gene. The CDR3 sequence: CATRFRDTLGEQYF. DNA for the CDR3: TGTGCCACCAGATTCCGGGACACCCTAGGCGAGCAGTACTTC.

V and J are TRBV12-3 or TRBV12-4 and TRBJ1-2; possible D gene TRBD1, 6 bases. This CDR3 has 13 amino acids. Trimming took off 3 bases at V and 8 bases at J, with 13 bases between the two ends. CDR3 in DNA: TGTGCCAGCAGTTTTAACAGGGAGGACGGCTACACCTTC. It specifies CASSFNREDGYTF.

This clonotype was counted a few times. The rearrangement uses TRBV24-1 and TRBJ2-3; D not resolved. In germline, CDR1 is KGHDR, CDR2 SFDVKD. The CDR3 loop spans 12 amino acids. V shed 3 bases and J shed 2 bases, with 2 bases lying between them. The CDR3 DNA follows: TGTGCCACCAGTGATCACACAGATACGCAGTATTTT. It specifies CATSDHTDTQYF.

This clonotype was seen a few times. CDR3 region: CASSPGWQIDQPQHF. The CDR3 DNA reads TGTGCCAGCAGTCCTGGGTGGCAAATAGATCAGCCCCAGCATTTT. V and J are TRBV12-3 or TRBV12-4 and TRBJ1-5, with no clear D. V shed 5 bases and J shed 5 bases, with 16 bases lying between them. The CDR3 sequence is 15 residues long.

In nucleotides, the CDR3 is TGTGCCAGCAGCAAGCCGGGACAAGAAATGAACACTGAAGCTTTCTTT. Translation gives CASSKPGQEMNTEAFF. The chain joins TRBV7-6 to TRBJ1-1; D is possibly TRBD1 (6 bases). V lost 5 bases, J lost 0 bases, and 16 bases lay in between. Germline-derived CDR1 and CDR2 are SGHVS and FNYEAQ. The CDR3 covers 16 residues.

This chain's CDR3 is CASSLEGQAHQPQHF. CDR3 nucleotides: TGTGCCAGCAGCTTAGAGGGACAGGCCCATCAGCCCCAGCATTTT. The chain joins TRBV7-9 to TRBJ1-5; TRBD1 aligns across 8 bases. V gave up 1 base and J gave up 5 bases; unmatched junction bases: 4. The germline CDR1 and CDR2 sequences are SEHNR and FQNEAQ (reference sequence). This CDR3 is 15 amino acids long.

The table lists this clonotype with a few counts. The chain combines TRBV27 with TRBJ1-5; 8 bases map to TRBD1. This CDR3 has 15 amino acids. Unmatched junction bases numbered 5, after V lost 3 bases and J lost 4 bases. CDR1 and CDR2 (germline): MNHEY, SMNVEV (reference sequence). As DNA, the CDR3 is TGTGCCAGCAGTTTCCGGACAGGGAAAAATCAGCCCCAGCATTTT. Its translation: CASSFRTGKNQPQHF.

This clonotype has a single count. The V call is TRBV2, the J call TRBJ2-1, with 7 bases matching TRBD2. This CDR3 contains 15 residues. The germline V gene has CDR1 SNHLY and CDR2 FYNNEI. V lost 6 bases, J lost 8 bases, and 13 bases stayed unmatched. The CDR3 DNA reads TGTGCCAGCAGCCCTAAGGGGACTATAGGGGATGAGCAGTTCTTC. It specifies CASSPKGTIGDEQFF. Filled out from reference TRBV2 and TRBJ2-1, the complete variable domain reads EPEVTQTPSHQVTQMGQEVILRCVPISNHLYFYWYRQILGQKVEFLVSFYNNEISEKSEIFDDQFSVERPDGSNFTLKIRSTKLEDSAMYFCASSPKGTIGDEQFFGPGTRLTVL.

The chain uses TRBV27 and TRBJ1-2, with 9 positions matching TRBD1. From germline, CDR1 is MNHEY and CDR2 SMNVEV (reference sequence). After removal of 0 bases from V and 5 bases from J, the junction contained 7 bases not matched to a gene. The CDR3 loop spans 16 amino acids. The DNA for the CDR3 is TGTGCCAGCAGTTTATCTTCGACAGGGGGACCTTATGGCTACACCTTC. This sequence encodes CASSLSSTGGPYGYTF.

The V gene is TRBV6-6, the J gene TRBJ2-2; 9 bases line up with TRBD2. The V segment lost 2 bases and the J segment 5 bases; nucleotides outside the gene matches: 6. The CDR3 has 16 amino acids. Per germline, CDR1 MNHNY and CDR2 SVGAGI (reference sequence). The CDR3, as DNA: TGTGCCAGCAGTTACAGCGGGGGGACTTATACCGGGGAGCTGTTTTTT. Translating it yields CASSYSGGTYTGELFF.